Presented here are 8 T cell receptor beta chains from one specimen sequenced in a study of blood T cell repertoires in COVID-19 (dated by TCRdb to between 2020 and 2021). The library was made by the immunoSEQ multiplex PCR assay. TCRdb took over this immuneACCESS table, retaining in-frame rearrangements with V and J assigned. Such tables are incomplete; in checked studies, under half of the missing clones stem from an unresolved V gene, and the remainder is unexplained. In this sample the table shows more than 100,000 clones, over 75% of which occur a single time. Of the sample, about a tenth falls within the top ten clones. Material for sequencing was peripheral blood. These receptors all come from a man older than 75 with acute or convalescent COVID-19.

The CDR3 DNA is TGTGCCAGCAGCCAAATGGGACTAGGCGACAAAGAGACCCAGTACTTC. Its translation is CASSQMGLGDKETQYF. V gene TRBV3-1 (or the pseudogene TRBV3-2) combines with J gene TRBJ2-5; 8 positions agree with TRBD2. CDR3 length equals 16 residues. Germline V lookup: CDR1 LGHDT, CDR2 YNNKEL (reference sequence). With 2 bases clipped from V and 3 bases from J, the junction kept 8 bases outside the gene matches.

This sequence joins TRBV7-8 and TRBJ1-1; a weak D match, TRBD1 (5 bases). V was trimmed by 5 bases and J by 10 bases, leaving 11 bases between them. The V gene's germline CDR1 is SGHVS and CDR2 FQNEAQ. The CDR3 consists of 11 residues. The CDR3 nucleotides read TGTGCCAGCAGCCGGGGGGGACTAGCTTTCTTT. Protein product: CASSRGGLAFF. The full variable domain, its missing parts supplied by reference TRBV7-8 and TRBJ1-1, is GAGVSQSPRYKVAKRGQDVALRCDPISGHVSLFWYQQALGQGPEFLTYFQNEAQLDKSGLPSDRFFAERPEGSVSTLKIQRTQQEDSAVYLCASSRGGLAFFGQGTRLTVV.

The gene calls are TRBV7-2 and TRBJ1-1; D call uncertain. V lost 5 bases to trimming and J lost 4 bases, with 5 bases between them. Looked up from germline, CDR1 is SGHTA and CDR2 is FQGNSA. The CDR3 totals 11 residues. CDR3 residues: CASSPRTEAFF. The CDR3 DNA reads TGTGCCAGCAGCCCCCGCACTGAAGCTTTCTTT.

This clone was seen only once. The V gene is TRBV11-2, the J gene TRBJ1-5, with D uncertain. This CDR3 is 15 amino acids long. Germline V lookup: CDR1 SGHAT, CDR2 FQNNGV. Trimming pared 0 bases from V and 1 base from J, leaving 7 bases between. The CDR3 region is CASSLDAGSNQPQHF. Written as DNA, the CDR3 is TGTGCCAGCAGCTTAGATGCAGGCAGCAATCAGCCCCAGCATTTT.

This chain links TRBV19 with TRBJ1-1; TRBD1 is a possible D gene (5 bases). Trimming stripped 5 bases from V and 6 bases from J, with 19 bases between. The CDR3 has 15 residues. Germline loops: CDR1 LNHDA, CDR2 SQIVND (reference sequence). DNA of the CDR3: TGTGCCAGTAGTCCCCCAGGGCACCAGGGCGCTGAAGCTTTCTTT. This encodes CASSPPGHQGAEAFF.

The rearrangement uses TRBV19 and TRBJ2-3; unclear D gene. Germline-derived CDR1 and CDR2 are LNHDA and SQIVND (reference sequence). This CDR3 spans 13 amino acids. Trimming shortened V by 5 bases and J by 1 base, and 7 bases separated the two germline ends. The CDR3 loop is CASSPGGTDTQYF. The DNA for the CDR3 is TGTGCCAGTAGTCCCGGAGGCACAGATACGCAGTATTTT.

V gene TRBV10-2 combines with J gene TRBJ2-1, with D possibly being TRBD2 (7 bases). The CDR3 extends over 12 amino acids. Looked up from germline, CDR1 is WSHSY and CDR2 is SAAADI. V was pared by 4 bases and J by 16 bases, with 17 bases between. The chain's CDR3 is CASSGGGADFFF. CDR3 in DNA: TGCGCCAGCAGTGGAGGGGGGGCCGATTTTTTCTTC.

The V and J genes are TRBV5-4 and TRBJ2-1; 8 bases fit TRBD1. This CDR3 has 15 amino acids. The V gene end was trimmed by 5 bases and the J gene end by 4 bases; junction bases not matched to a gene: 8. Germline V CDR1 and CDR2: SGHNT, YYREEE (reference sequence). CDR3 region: CASRQGQGSYNEQFF. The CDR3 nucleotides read TGTGCCAGCAGGCAAGGACAGGGTTCGTACAATGAGCAGTTCTTC.